These 26 T cell receptor beta chains were sequenced from one sample in a study of CD8 T cells in Susac syndrome. Random-hexamer reverse transcription was applied to roughly 0.5 to 1 ug RNA. TCRdb re-called the immunoSEQ multiplex PCR reads through MiXCR, storing one row per CDR3 protein. The sample yields about 200,000 distinct CDR3 sequences, approximately 94% seen once. Material: CD4+ T cells from PBMCs. The receptor source for this set is a human donor with multiple sclerosis.

The J gene is TRBJ2-5, the V gene TRBV14; 7 bases match TRBD2. The CDR3 loop spans 15 amino acids. Germline loops: CDR1 SGHDN, CDR2 FVKESK. V gave up 2 bases and J gave up 1 base; unmatched junction bases: 4. The CDR3 nucleotides read TGTGCCAGCAGCCAAAAAGGGAGGGTCCAAGAGACCCAGTACTTC. Residues: CASSQKGRVQETQYF. Based on the CDR3 plus reference TRBV14 and TRBJ2-5, the full variable domain is EAGVTQFPSHSVIEKGQTVTLRCDPISGHDNLYWYRRVMGKEIKFLLHFVKESKQDESGMPNNRFLAERTGGTYSTLKVQPAELEDSGVYFCASSQKGRVQETQYFGPGTRLLVL.

The chain has TRBV7-9 and TRBJ2-1; D is undetermined. The CDR3 totals 14 residues. V gave up 5 bases and J gave up 5 bases, with 13 bases separating them. The germline V gene has CDR1 SEHNR and CDR2 FQNEAQ (reference sequence). The CDR3 here is CASSPLVGNNEQFF. CDR3 in DNA: TGTGCCAGCAGCCCCTTAGTGGGTAACAATGAGCAGTTCTTC.

This chain joins TRBV7-6 and TRBJ2-6, with D perhaps matching TRBD1 (5 bases). Germline assignment: CDR1 SGHVS and CDR2 FNYEAQ. The CDR3 has 18 residues. V was shortened by 7 bases and J by 1 base, with 20 bases between the two germline ends. The DNA of the CDR3 is TGTGCCAGCACCAACAGGTTCAGGACACCTTCTGGGGCCAACGTCCTGACTTTC. Protein sequence: CASTNRFRTPSGANVLTF.

The chain carries TRBV29-1 and TRBJ1-2, with no clear D. V dropped 4 bases and J dropped 0 bases, with 6 bases sitting between them. CDR1 SQVTM and CDR2 ANQGSEA come from the germline V gene. CDR3 length: 12 amino acids. CDR3 sequence (DNA): TGCAGCGTTGCCACCGCTAACTATGGCTACACCTTC. It codes for CSVATANYGYTF.

The rearrangement uses TRBV30 and TRBJ1-1; D might be TRBD1 (6 bases). V was shortened by 4 bases and J by 7 bases, with 13 bases between the two germline ends. CDR1 and CDR2 from the germline V gene are GTSNPN and SVGIG (reference sequence). CDR3 length: 12 residues. CDR3 nucleotides: TGTGCCTGGACAGGGGACTCACATGAAGCTTTCTTT. Translation gives CAWTGDSHEAFF.

The chain couples TRBV20-1 to TRBJ1-6; unclear D gene. This CDR3 is 15 amino acids long. CDR1 is DFQATT, CDR2 SNEGSKA, per germline (reference sequence). The V gene lost 2 bases and the J gene lost 4 bases, with 12 bases spanning the gap. CDR3 amino acids: CSARSVESYNSPLHF. The CDR3 DNA is TGCAGTGCTAGATCAGTAGAGTCTTATAATTCACCCCTCCACTTT.

V and J are TRBV7-8 and TRBJ1-2; 7 bases line up with TRBD1. The CDR3 sequence is 15 residues long. Germline-derived CDR1 and CDR2 are SGHVS and FQNEAQ. The V gene end was trimmed by 4 bases and the J gene end by 0 bases; junction bases not matched to a gene: 5. The CDR3 spells CASSSLGTANYGYTF. As DNA, the CDR3 is TGTGCCAGCAGCTCTCTAGGGACAGCTAACTATGGCTACACCTTC.

The chain couples TRBV7-2 to TRBJ2-5, with 9 positions matching TRBD1. The trim removed 4 bases at V and 8 bases at J, leaving 11 bases unmatched. CDR3 size: 15 residues. Per the germline V gene, CDR1 is SGHTA and CDR2 is FQGNSA. The CDR3 reads CASSYVPGQGNTQYF. DNA of the CDR3: TGTGCCAGCAGCTACGTACCGGGACAGGGTAACACCCAGTACTTC.

The chain couples TRBV20-1 to TRBJ2-7; no firm D call. Between the trimmed V and J ends, which lost 2 bases and 5 bases, there was a span of 7 bases. This CDR3 is built from 11 residues. Looked up from germline, CDR1 is DFQATT and CDR2 is SNEGSKA (reference sequence). In DNA, the CDR3 is TGCAGTGCTAGATTGACCCACGAGCAGTACTTC. This gives the protein CSARLTHEQYF.

The chain uses TRBV20-1 and TRBJ2-3, with TRBD2 matching 9 bases. Looked up from germline, CDR1 is DFQATT and CDR2 is SNEGSKA (reference sequence). This CDR3 region has 14 residues. The ends lost 7 bases at V and 1 base at J; junction bases unmatched: 6. The CDR3, as DNA: TGCAGTGGTGCGGGGGGGCACGGCACAGATACGCAGTATTTT. Residues: CSGAGGHGTDTQYF.

The CDR3 coding sequence is TGTGCCAGCAGTTTAGGCAAAAGAATCCTAGCCAAAAACATTCAGTACTTC. This translates into CASSLGKRILAKNIQYF. The chain combines TRBV12-3 or TRBV12-4 with TRBJ2-4; no clear D. The length of the CDR3 is 17 residues. V was trimmed by 1 base and J by 0 bases, leaving 13 bases between them.

The V gene is TRBV30, the J gene TRBJ2-7; D gene ambiguous. Trimming pared 7 bases from V and 3 bases from J, leaving 4 bases between. The CDR3 totals 9 residues. Germline assignment: CDR1 GTSNPN and CDR2 SVGIG (reference sequence). The CDR3 reads CASYYEQYF. The DNA of the CDR3 is TGTGCCTCGTACTACGAGCAGTACTTC.

This rearrangement joins TRBV29-1 to TRBJ2-1, with D possibly matching TRBD2 (5 bases). Per the germline V gene, CDR1 is SQVTM and CDR2 is ANQGSEA. The CDR3 is 16 amino acids. V dropped 2 bases and J dropped 0 bases, with 14 bases sitting between them. The CDR3 protein is CSVENREGSSYNEQFF. For the CDR3, the DNA is TGCAGCGTTGAAAATCGGGAAGGGAGCTCCTACAATGAGCAGTTCTTC.

The J gene is TRBJ2-5, the V gene TRBV29-1; no reliable D call. This CDR3 is built from 12 residues. Germline CDR1 is SQVTM and CDR2 is ANQGSEA. Trimming removed 7 bases at V and 3 bases at J, with 12 bases between. CDR3 DNA sequence: TGCAGCGCTGGAGTCACAGAAGAGACCCAGTACTTC. It encodes CSAGVTEETQYF. Complete variable domain (other parts from reference TRBV29-1 and TRBJ2-5): SAVISQKPSRDICQRGTSLTIQCQVDSQVTMMFWYRQQPGQSLTLIATANQGSEATYESGFVIDKFPISRPNLTFSTLTVSNMSPEDSSIYLCSAGVTEETQYFGPGTRLLVL.

This chain uses TRBV6-6 with TRBJ1-1; 9 positions agree with TRBD1. There are 14 residues in the CDR3. Trimming at V came to 2 bases and at J to 6 bases, leaving 4 bases not matched to a gene. CDR1 is MNHNY, CDR2 SVGAGI, per germline (reference sequence). CDR3 sequence: CASSYTQGAAEAFF. CDR3 coding DNA: TGTGCCAGCAGTTACACACAGGGGGCCGCTGAAGCTTTCTTT.

The chain employs TRBV25-1 and TRBJ1-1; no reliable D call. V was clipped by 4 bases and J by 3 bases, with 3 bases between them. Per the germline V gene, CDR1 is MGHDK and CDR2 is SYGVNS. This CDR3 contains 11 residues. CDR3 amino acids: CASSAYTEAFF. The CDR3 DNA follows: TGTGCCAGCAGTGCTTACACTGAAGCTTTCTTT.

The rearrangement uses TRBV20-1 and TRBJ1-2; 7 bases match TRBD1. The CDR3 loop spans 12 amino acids. Germline trimming cut 5 bases from V and 2 bases from J; bases unmatched to any gene: 2. In germline, CDR1 is DFQATT, CDR2 SNEGSKA (reference sequence). This CDR3 is CSAWGQNYGYTF. Here the CDR3 DNA reads TGCAGTGCTTGGGGACAGAACTATGGCTACACCTTC.

CDR3 coding DNA: TGCAGTGCTAGAAGGCTAGCGGGGGCCTACAATGAGCAGTTCTTC. This encodes CSARRLAGAYNEQFF. The rearrangement joins TRBV20-1 to TRBJ2-1, with 10 positions matching TRBD2. After removal of 2 bases from V and 2 bases from J, the junction contained 3 bases not matched to a gene. Germline CDR1 DFQATT, CDR2 SNEGSKA (reference sequence). The CDR3 extends over 15 amino acids.

The chain combines TRBV23-1 with TRBJ1-5; no clear D gene. TRBV23-1 is flagged as an ORF with uncertain function. CDR3 length: 15 residues. With 0 bases removed from V and 3 bases from J, the gap between germline ends came to 9 bases. The CDR3: CASSQSCSHNQPQHF. CDR3 in DNA: TGCGCCAGCAGTCAATCGTGCAGCCACAATCAGCCCCAGCATTTT.

The chain couples TRBV20-1 to TRBJ2-1; 11 bases are a match to TRBD2. This CDR3 spans 18 amino acids. The V segment lost 1 base and the J segment 1 base; nucleotides outside the gene matches: 9. Germline V gene data show CDR1 as DFQATT and CDR2 as SNEGSKA (reference sequence). The CDR3 bases are TGCAGTGCTAGAGTAAATTCGGCTAGCGGGGGGTCCTACAATGAGCAGTTCTTC. The encoded protein is CSARVNSASGGSYNEQFF.

The chain combines TRBV19 with TRBJ2-7, with TRBD1 matching over 7 bases. The V gene's germline CDR1 is LNHDA and CDR2 SQIVND (reference sequence). Unmatched junction bases numbered 11, after V lost 6 bases and J lost 3 bases. The CDR3 loop spans 15 amino acids. CDR3 sequence: CASRYEGTASYEQYF. The CDR3 nucleotides are TGTGCCAGTAGATATGAAGGGACAGCAAGCTACGAGCAGTACTTC.

The V call is TRBV3-1, the J call TRBJ2-7; D perhaps matches TRBD1 (5 bases). V lost 3 bases, J lost 4 bases, and 16 bases lay in between. CDR3 size: 15 residues. Germline V gene lookup returns CDR1 LGHDT and CDR2 YNNKEL (reference sequence). CDR3 loop: CASSQVPGLRYEQYF. In nucleotides, the CDR3 is TGTGCCAGCAGCCAGGTACCAGGGTTGAGATACGAGCAGTACTTC.

CDR3 amino acids: CASRSIKSSGANVLTF. CDR3 bases: TGTGCCAGCAGGTCAATCAAAAGCTCTGGGGCCAACGTCCTGACTTTC. The chain employs TRBV7-9 and TRBJ2-6; D is unresolved. The CDR3 spans 16 residues. The germline CDR1 and CDR2 sequences are SEHNR and FQNEAQ (reference sequence). Between the trimmed V and J ends, which lost 6 bases and 0 bases, there was a span of 12 bases.

The table lists this clonotype with a count of one. The V call is TRBV2, the J call TRBJ1-1, with D perhaps TRBD1 (5 bases). The germline V and J ends were trimmed by 3 bases and 1 base, with 6 bases remaining between them. The CDR3 is 13 amino acids. CDR1 and CDR2 (germline): SNHLY, FYNNEI. The CDR3: CASSDDRNTEAFF. DNA of the CDR3: TGTGCCAGCAGTGACGACAGGAACACTGAAGCTTTCTTT.

The chain recombines TRBV10-3 with TRBJ2-6; 10 bases are a match to TRBD1. Losses at the gene ends were 7 bases for V and 4 bases for J; bases not matched to a gene: 7. The CDR3 runs to 16 residues. Germline V gives CDR1 ENHRY, CDR2 SYGVKD. As DNA, the CDR3 is TGTGCCATCACTCCCGGGACAGGGGTCGGGGCCAACGTCCTGACTTTC. Protein sequence: CAITPGTGVGANVLTF.

The chain links TRBV11-2 to TRBJ1-6; D remains ambiguous. The CDR3 loop spans 14 amino acids. The germline V gene has CDR1 SGHAT and CDR2 FQNNGV. Trimming removed 4 bases from V and 14 bases from J, with 18 bases in between. CDR3 protein: CASSSPRQLWALHF. The CDR3 DNA follows: TGTGCCAGCAGCTCCCCCAGGCAGCTATGGGCCCTCCACTTT.